This TCR beta chain emerged from a study of T cells after posttransplantation cyclophosphamide. Notes on the study in general: Tissue-infiltrating T cells from skin or gut overlapped little with blood T cells. Donor CD8+ memory clones often dominated recipient blood repertoires at later times. After PTCy, TRB diversity resembled that of CNI/methotrexate controls.

Notes on this clone: What it binds is not known.

Busulfan-fludarabine conditioning, marrow transplant, and cyclophosphamide on days +3 and +4 were administered. Sequencing was performed with immunoSEQ multiplex PCR; in TCRdb, only in-frame clones are kept and a portion is missing. The sample includes roughly 6,800 clones, none of them occurring once. Here the sequenced sample was PBMCs, taken after allogeneic stem cell transplant with posttransplant cyclophosphamide. This clonotype was obtained from a female patient aged 45-60 years who received an allogeneic stem cell transplant from a related donor, was CMV-positive, and had no GVHD. The graft donor may have contributed some T cells.

CDR3 protein: CAWNRGTTDTQYF. CDR3 DNA sequence: TGTGCCTGGAACCGCGGAACCACGGATACGCAGTATTTT. The chain carries TRBV30 and TRBJ2-3; D not resolved. The CDR3 spans 13 residues. Germline V gives CDR1 GTSNPN, CDR2 SVGIG (reference sequence). Trimming took off 4 bases at V and 6 bases at J, with 14 bases between the two ends.